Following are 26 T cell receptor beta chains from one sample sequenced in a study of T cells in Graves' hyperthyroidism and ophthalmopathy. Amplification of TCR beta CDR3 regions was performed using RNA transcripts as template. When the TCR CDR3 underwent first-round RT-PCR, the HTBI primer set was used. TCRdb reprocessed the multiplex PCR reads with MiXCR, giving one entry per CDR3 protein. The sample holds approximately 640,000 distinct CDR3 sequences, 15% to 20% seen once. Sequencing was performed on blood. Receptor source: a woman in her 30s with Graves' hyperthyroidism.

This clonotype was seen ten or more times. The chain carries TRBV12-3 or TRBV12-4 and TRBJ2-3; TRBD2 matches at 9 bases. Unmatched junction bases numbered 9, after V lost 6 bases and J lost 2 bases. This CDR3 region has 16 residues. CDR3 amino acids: CASSPRSGRSTDTQYF. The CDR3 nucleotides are TGTGCCAGCAGCCCTCGTAGCGGGAGATCCACAGATACGCAGTATTTT.

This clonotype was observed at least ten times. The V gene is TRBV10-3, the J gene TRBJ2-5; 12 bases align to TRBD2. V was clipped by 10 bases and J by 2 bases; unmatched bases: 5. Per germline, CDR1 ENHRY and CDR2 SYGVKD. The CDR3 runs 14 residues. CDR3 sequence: CATKLAGGQETQYF. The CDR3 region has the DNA TGTGCCACGAAACTAGCGGGAGGACAAGAGACCCAGTACTTC.

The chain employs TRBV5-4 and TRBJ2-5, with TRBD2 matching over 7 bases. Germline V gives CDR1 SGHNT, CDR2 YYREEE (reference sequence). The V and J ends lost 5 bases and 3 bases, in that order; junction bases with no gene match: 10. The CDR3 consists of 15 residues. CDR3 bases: TGTGCCAGCAGTCATGTTGTGGGGGGGGAAGAGACCCAGTACTTC. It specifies CASSHVVGGEETQYF.

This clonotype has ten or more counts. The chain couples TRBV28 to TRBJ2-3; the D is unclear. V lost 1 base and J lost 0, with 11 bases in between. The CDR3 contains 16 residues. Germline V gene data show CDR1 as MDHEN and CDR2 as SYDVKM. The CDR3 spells CASSLYPPTSTDTQYF. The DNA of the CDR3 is TGTGCCAGCAGTTTATACCCCCCCACTAGCACAGATACGCAGTATTTT.

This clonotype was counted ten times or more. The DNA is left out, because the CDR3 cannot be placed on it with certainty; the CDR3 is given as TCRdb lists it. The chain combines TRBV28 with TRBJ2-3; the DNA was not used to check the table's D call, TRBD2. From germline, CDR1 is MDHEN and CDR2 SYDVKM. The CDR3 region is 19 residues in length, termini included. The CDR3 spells CASSTSGLAGGPSTDTQYF.

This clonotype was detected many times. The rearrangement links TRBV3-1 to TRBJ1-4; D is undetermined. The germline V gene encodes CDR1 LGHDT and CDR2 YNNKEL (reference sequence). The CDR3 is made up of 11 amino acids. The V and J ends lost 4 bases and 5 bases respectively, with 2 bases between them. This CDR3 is CASSRNEKLFF. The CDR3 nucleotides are TGTGCCAGCAGCCGGAATGAAAAACTGTTTTTT.

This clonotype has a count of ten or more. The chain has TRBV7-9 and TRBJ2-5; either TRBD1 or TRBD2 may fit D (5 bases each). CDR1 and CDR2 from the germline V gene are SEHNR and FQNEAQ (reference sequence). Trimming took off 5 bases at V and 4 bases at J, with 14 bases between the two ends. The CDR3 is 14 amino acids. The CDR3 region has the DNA TGTGCCAGCAGCCTCAGGGAGATCAGAGAGACCCAGTACTTC. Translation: CASSLREIRETQYF.

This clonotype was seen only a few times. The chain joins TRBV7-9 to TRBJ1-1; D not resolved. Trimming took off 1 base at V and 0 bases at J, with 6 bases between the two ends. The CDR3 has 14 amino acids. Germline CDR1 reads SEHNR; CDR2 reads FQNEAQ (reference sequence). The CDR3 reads CASSLVLMNTEAFF. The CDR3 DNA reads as TGTGCCAGCAGCTTAGTACTTATGAACACTGAAGCTTTCTTT.

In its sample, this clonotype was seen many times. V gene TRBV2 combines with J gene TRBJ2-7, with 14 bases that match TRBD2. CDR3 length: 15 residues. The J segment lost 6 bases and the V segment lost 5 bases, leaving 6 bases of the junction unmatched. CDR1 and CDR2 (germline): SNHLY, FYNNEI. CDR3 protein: CASSPGLAGAGEQYF. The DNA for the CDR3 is TGTGCCAGCAGTCCGGGACTAGCGGGAGCTGGCGAGCAGTACTTC. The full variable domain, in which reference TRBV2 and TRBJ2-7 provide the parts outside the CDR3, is EPEVTQTPSHQVTQMGQEVILRCVPISNHLYFYWYRQILGQKVEFLVSFYNNEISEKSEIFDDQFSVERPDGSNFTLKIRSTKLEDSAMYFCASSPGLAGAGEQYFGPGTRLTVT.

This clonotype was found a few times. The CDR3 sequence is CASSRDRDRGSGANVLTF. Written as DNA, the CDR3 is TGTGCCAGCAGCCGAGACCGGGACAGGGGCTCCGGGGCCAACGTCCTGACTTTC. The chain joins TRBV6-1 to TRBJ2-6; 10 bases match TRBD1. Germline V gene sequence: CDR1 MNHNS, CDR2 SASEGT. The CDR3 has 18 residues. V was pared by 6 bases and J by 4 bases, with 12 bases of the junction left unmatched.

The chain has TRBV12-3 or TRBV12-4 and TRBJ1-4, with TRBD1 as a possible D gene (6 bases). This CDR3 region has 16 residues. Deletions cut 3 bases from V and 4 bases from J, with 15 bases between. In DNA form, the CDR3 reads TGTGCCAGCAGTTTCCCCCGTGGCAGGGGTAATGAAAAACTGTTTTTT. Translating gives CASSFPRGRGNEKLFF.

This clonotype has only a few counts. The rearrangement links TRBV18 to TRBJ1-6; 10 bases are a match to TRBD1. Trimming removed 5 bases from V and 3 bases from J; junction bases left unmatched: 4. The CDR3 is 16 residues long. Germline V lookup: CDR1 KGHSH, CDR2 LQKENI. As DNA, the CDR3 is TGTGCCAGCTCATCCGGGGACAGGGGCTATAATTCACCCCTCCACTTT. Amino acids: CASSSGDRGYNSPLHF.

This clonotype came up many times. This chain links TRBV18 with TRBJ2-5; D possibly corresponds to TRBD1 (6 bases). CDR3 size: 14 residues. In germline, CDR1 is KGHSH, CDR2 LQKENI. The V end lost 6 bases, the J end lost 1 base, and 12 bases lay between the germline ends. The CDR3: CASSPTGSQETQYF. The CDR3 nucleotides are TGTGCCAGCTCCCCGACAGGTTCCCAAGAGACCCAGTACTTC.

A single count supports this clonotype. CDR3 sequence reads: CSAPLTGMGLYEGRRTFF. As DNA, the CDR3 is TGCAGTGCCCCCCTTACAGGGATGGGCCTTTATGAGGGTAGACGAACTTTCTTT. This sequence joins TRBV20-1 and TRBJ1-1; maybe TRBD1 (6 bases). This CDR3 is built from 18 residues. Trimming cost V 6 bases and J 12 bases, with 38 bases left between them. Germline V gene sequence: CDR1 DFQATT, CDR2 SNEGSKA (reference sequence).

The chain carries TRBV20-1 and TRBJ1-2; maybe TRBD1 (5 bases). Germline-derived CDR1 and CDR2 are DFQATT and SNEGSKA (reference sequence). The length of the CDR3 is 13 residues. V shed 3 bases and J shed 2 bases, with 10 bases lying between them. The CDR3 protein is CSASRDSNYGYTF. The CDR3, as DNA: TGCAGTGCTAGTCGAGACAGCAACTATGGCTACACCTTC.

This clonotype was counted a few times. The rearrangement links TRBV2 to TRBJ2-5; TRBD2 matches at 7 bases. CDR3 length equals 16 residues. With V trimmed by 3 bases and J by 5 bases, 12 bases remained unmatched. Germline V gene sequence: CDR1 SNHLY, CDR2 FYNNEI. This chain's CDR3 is CASSDRGLAERETQYF. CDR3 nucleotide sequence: TGTGCCAGCAGTGATCGCGGTCTAGCGGAGCGGGAGACCCAGTACTTC. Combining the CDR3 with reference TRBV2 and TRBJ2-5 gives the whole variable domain EPEVTQTPSHQVTQMGQEVILRCVPISNHLYFYWYRQILGQKVEFLVSFYNNEISEKSEIFDDQFSVERPDGSNFTLKIRSTKLEDSAMYFCASSDRGLAERETQYFGPGTRLLVL.

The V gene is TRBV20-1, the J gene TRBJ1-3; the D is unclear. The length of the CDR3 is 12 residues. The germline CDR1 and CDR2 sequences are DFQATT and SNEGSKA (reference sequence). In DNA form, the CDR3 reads TGCAGCGCTTCAACGTCTGGAAACACCATATATTTT. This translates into CSASTSGNTIYF.

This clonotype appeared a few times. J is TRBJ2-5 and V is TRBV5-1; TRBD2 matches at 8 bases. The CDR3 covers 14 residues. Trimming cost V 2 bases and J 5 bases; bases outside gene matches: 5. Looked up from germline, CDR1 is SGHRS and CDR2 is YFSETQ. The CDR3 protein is CASSFGLASETQYF. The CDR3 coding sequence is TGCGCCAGCAGCTTCGGACTAGCATCCGAGACCCAGTACTTC. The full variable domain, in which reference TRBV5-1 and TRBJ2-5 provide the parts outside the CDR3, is KAGVTQTPRYLIKTRGQQVTLSCSPISGHRSVSWYQQTPGQGLQFLFEYFSETQRNKGNFPGRFSGRQFSNSRSEMNVSTLELGDSALYLCASSFGLASETQYFGPGTRLLVL.

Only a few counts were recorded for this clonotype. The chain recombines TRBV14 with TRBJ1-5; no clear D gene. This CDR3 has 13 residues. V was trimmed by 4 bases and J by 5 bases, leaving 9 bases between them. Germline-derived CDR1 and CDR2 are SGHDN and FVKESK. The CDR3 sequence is CASSLDGDQPQHF. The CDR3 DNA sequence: TGTGCCAGCAGCCTGGACGGTGATCAGCCCCAGCATTTT.

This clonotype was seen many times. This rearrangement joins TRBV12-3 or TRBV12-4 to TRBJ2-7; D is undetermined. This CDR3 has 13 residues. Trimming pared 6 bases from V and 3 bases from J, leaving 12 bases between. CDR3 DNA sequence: TGTGCCAGCAGCTCCAGTCAGGACTACGAGCAGTACTTC. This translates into CASSSSQDYEQYF.

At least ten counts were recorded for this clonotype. As DNA, the CDR3 is TGTGCCAGCAGCTTGTACGGTGGCGAGACCCAGTACTTC. This codes for CASSLYGGETQYF. The chain is built from TRBV5-5 and TRBJ2-5, with unresolved D. Germline loops: CDR1 SGHKS, CDR2 YYEKEE (reference sequence). V lost 1 base and J lost 5, with 9 bases in between. The CDR3 is made up of 13 amino acids.

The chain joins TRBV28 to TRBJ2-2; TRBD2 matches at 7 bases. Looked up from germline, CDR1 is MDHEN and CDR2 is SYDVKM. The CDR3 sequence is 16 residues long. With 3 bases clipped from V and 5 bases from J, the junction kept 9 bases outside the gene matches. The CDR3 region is CASSFWGGDLTGELFF. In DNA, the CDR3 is TGTGCCAGCAGTTTTTGGGGAGGGGATTTGACCGGGGAGCTGTTTTTT.

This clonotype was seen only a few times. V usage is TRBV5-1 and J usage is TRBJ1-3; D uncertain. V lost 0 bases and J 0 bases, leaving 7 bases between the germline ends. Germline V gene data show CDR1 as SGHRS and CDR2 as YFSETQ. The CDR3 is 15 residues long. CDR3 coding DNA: TGCGCCAGCAGCTTGGAAGGACCCTCTGGAAACACCATATATTTT. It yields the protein CASSLEGPSGNTIYF.

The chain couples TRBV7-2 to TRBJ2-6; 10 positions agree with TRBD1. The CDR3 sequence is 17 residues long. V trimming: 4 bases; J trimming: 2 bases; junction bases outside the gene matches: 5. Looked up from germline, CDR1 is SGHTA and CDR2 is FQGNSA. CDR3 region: CASSSTGGAAGANVLTF. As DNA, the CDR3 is TGTGCCAGCAGCTCGACAGGGGGCGCCGCTGGGGCCAACGTCCTGACTTTC. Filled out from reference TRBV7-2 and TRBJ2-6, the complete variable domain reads GAGVSQSPSNKVTEKGKDVELRCDPISGHTALYWYRQSLGQGLEFLIYFQGNSAPDKSGLPSDRFSAERTGGSVSTLTIQRTQQEDSAVYLCASSSTGGAAGANVLTFGAGSRLTVL.

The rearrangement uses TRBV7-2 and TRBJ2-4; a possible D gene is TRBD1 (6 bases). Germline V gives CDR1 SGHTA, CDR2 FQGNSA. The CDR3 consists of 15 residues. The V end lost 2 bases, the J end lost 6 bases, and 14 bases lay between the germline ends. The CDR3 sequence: CASSLSLTGSNIQYF. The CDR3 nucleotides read TGTGCCAGCAGCTTATCCCTGACAGGCTCAAACATTCAGTACTTC.

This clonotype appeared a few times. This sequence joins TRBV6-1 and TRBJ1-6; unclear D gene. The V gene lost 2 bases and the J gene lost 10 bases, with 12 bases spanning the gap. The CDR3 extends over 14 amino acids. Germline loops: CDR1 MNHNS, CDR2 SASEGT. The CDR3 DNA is TGTGCCAGCAGTGAATACCTGGGCAGCTCACCCCTCCACTTT. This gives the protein CASSEYLGSSPLHF.